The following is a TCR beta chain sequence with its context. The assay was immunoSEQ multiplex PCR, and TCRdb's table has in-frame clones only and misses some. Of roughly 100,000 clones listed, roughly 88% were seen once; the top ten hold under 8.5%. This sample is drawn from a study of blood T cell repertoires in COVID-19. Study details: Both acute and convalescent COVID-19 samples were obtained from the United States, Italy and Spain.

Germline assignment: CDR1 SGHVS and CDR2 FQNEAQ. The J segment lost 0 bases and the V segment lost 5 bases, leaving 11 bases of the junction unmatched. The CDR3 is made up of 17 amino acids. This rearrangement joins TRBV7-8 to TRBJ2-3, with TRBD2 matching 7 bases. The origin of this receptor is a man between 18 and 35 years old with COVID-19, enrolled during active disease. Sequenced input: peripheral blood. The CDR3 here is CASSANRAGVSTDTQYF. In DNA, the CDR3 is TGTGCCAGCAGCGCCAACCGGGCGGGAGTAAGCACAGATACGCAGTATTTT.